The 13 T cell receptor beta chains presented below share a single source sample, sequenced in a study of T cells in Graves' hyperthyroidism and ophthalmopathy. TCR beta CDR3 region amplification was performed from RNA transcripts. The HTBI primer set drove a first-round RT-PCR of the TCR CDR3. Via MiXCR, TCRdb re-called the multiplex PCR reads, giving one row per CDR3 protein. The sample consists of about 260,000 distinct CDR3 sequences, about 20% of them appearing once. Sequenced material: blood. The receptors originated from a man aged 30-40 years with Graves' ophthalmopathy.

The rearrangement links TRBV7-2 to TRBJ2-7; D perhaps matches TRBD1 (6 bases). The CDR3 is 15 amino acids. Germline assignment: CDR1 SGHTA and CDR2 FQGNSA. The V and J ends lost 5 bases and 3 bases respectively, with 17 bases between them. The CDR3 region is CASSLRGSLGYEQYF. The CDR3 DNA follows: TGTGCCAGCAGCCTCAGGGGCAGCCTGGGCTACGAGCAGTACTTC.

This clonotype has a handful of counts. The chain employs TRBV28 and TRBJ2-1; D is possibly TRBD2 (6 bases). V dropped 8 bases and J dropped 9 bases, with 11 bases sitting between them. The germline V gene encodes CDR1 MDHEN and CDR2 SYDVKM. This CDR3 has 11 residues. This chain's CDR3 is CASSWDFEQFF. CDR3 nucleotide sequence: TGTGCCAGCTCTTGGGACTTTGAGCAGTTCTTC.

The rearrangement uses TRBV6-1 and TRBJ2-1; 8 bases align to TRBD2. CDR3 size: 14 residues. Germline V lookup: CDR1 MNHNS, CDR2 SASEGT. With V trimmed by 5 bases and J by 9 bases, 9 bases remained unmatched. DNA for the CDR3: TGTGCCAGCAGTCTGTGGACTAGCAGTGGTGAGCAGTTCTTC. As protein: CASSLWTSSGEQFF.

This chain links TRBV6-2 or TRBV6-3 with TRBJ2-7, with D possibly being TRBD2 (5 bases). Per germline, CDR1 MNHEY and CDR2 SVGEGT. The V end was cut by 2 bases, the J end by 2 bases, with 7 bases between. The CDR3 is 13 amino acids. CDR3 sequence: CASSYAGPYEQYF. Here the CDR3 DNA reads TGTGCCAGCAGTTACGCGGGCCCCTACGAGCAGTACTTC.

This chain joins TRBV11-3 and TRBJ2-5; D remains unclear. CDR3 length: 13 residues. Germline V gene data show CDR1 as SGHNT and CDR2 as YENEEA. Trimming took off 2 bases at V and 9 bases at J, with 13 bases between the two ends. CDR3 nucleotide sequence: TGTGCCAGCAGCTTAATGGCCCCCGCGGCCCAGTACTTC. It encodes CASSLMAPAAQYF.

Worth noting for this clonotype: A junction boundary mismatches the germline segment, possibly from a read error. The chain has TRBV3-1 and TRBJ2-3; 9 bases agree with TRBD1. The germline CDR1 and CDR2 sequences are LGHDT and YNNKEL (reference sequence). The CDR3 is 15 amino acids. For the CDR3, the DNA is TGTGCCAGCAACCAAGGGGACAGGGATCTTGATACGCAGTATTTT. This translates into CASNQGDRDLDTQYF.

This clonotype has just a few counts. This chain joins TRBV6-1 and TRBJ2-5; 8 bases are a match to TRBD2. This CDR3 has 15 amino acids. The V segment lost 0 bases and the J segment 5 bases; nucleotides outside the gene matches: 5. The germline gives CDR1 MNHNS, CDR2 SASEGT. The chain's CDR3 is CASSEALAGRETQYF. DNA for the CDR3: TGTGCCAGCAGTGAAGCGTTAGCGGGAAGGGAGACCCAGTACTTC.

This clonotype was counted at least ten times. The V call is TRBV29-1, the J call TRBJ2-2; TRBD1 or TRBD2 may be the D gene (5 bases each). This CDR3 is 13 amino acids long. V was trimmed by 7 bases and J by 3 bases, leaving 12 bases between them. The germline CDR1 and CDR2 sequences are SQVTM and ANQGSEA. The CDR3 bases are TGCAGCGCCGGGGCAGTGGACACCGGGGAGCTGTTTTTT. Its protein product is CSAGAVDTGELFF.

The chain uses TRBV27 and TRBJ2-3; D gene unclear. CDR1 and CDR2 from the germline V gene are MNHEY and SMNVEV (reference sequence). V lost 10 bases and J 6 bases, leaving 17 bases between the germline ends. CDR3 length: 13 amino acids. As DNA, the CDR3 is TGTGCCACCGCTCAAGGCCCCTGGGATACGCAGTATTTT. Its protein product is CATAQGPWDTQYF.

This clonotype has just a few counts. V gene TRBV6-1 combines with J gene TRBJ2-5, with TRBD1 as a possible D gene (6 bases). The germline V and J ends were trimmed by 4 bases and 4 bases, with 13 bases remaining between them. Germline-derived CDR1 and CDR2 are MNHNS and SASEGT. There are 14 residues in the CDR3. The CDR3 here is CASSGPGEIETQYF. The CDR3 DNA reads TGTGCCAGCAGTGGCCCAGGGGAGATAGAGACCCAGTACTTC.

J is TRBJ2-3 and V is TRBV20-1; D perhaps matches TRBD2 (7 bases). V shed 5 bases and J shed 5 bases, with 23 bases lying between them. CDR1 and CDR2 (germline): DFQATT, SNEGSKA (reference sequence). The length of the CDR3 is 16 residues. The CDR3 nucleotides are TGCAGTGCTTCCCGAAGGGGGGGCGGGGGTGGAGATACGCAGTATTTT. Translating it yields CSASRRGGGGGDTQYF.

This clonotype was found a few times. This chain links TRBV14 with TRBJ1-2, with D possibly TRBD1 on 5 matching bases. CDR1 and CDR2 from the germline V gene are SGHDN and FVKESK. The CDR3 contains 15 residues. V was shortened by 4 bases and J by 0 bases, with 12 bases between the two germline ends. The CDR3 here is CASSLSGTANYGYTF. CDR3 nucleotide sequence: TGTGCCAGCAGCCTATCCGGGACGGCTAACTATGGCTACACCTTC.

Ten or more counts support this clonotype. V gene TRBV11-3 combines with J gene TRBJ2-7, with 7 bases matching TRBD1. The V gene's germline CDR1 is SGHNT and CDR2 YENEEA. J was trimmed by 6 bases and V by 5 bases; bases with no gene match: 10. The CDR3 length is 14 residues. CDR3 coding DNA: TGTGCCAGCAGCATAGGGGGCGTAGGGGTCGAGCAGTACTTC. It translates to CASSIGGVGVEQYF.